The T cell receptor beta chain under discussion was sequenced for a study of blood T cell repertoires in COVID-19. Looking at the study overall: PBMCs, B-cell-depleted T cells, or T cells were the source of the cDNA or gDNA that made up the material.

CDR1 SNHLY and CDR2 FYNNEI come from the germline V gene. The CDR3 runs 13 residues. The ends were cut back, 6 bases at V and 2 bases at J, with 10 bases in the middle. How the authors handled the data: The authors estimated nucleated cell counts from reference gene primer amplification. Libraries were prepared by immunoSEQ multiplex PCR; TCRdb keeps only in-frame clonotypes and omits some of them. V and J calls and clone size follow that table, whereas D and trimming were derived from the DNA. The sample consists of about 280,000 clones, around nine tenths of them appearing once. The sequence derives from a man aged 45 to 65 with acute or convalescent COVID-19. Sample: peripheral blood. V is TRBV2 and J is TRBJ1-2; possible D gene TRBD1, 5 bases. Here the CDR3 reads CASRHDRNYGYTF. The CDR3 DNA reads as TGTGCCAGCAGGCACGACAGAAACTATGGCTACACCTTC.